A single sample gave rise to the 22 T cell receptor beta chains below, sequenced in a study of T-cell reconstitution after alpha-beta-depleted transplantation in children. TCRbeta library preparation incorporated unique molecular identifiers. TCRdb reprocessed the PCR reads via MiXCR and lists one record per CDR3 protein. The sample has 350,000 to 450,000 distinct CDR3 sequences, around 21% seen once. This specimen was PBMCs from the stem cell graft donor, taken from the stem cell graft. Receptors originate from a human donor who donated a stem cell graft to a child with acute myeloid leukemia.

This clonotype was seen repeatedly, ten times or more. This CDR3 is CSASPRGVDEKLFF. For the CDR3, the DNA is TGCAGTGCCTCTCCACGAGGGGTGGATGAAAAACTGTTTTTT. This chain connects TRBV20-1 to TRBJ1-4; D is perhaps TRBD1 (5 bases). CDR3 length equals 14 residues. The V end lost 6 bases, the J end lost 6 bases, and 17 bases lay between the germline ends. Germline V gives CDR1 DFQATT, CDR2 SNEGSKA (reference sequence).

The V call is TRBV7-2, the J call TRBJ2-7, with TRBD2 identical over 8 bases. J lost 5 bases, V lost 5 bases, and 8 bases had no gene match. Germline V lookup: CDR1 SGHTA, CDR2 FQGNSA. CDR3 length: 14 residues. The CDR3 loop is CASSARLAHHEQYF. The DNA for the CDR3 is TGTGCCAGCAGCGCACGACTAGCGCACCACGAGCAGTACTTC.

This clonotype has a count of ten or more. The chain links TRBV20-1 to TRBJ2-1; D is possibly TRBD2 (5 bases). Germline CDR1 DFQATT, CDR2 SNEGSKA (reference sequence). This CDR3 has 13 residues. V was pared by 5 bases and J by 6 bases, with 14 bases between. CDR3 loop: CSAWASNSNEQFF. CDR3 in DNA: TGCAGTGCTTGGGCTAGCAATTCCAATGAGCAGTTCTTC.

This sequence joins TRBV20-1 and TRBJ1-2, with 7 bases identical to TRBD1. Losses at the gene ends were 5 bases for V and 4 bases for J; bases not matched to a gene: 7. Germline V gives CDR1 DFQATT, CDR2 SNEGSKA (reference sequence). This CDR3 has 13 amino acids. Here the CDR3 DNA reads TGCAGTGCTCTCAGGGGGATGATCTATGGCTACACCTTC. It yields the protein CSALRGMIYGYTF.

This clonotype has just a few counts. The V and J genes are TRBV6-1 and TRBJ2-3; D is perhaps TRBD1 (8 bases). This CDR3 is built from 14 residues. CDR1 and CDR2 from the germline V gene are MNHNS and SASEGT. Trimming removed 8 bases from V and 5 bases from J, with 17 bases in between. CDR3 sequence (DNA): TGTGCCAGCTCATTACAGGGGGAGGGAGATACGCAGTATTTT. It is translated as CASSLQGEGDTQYF.

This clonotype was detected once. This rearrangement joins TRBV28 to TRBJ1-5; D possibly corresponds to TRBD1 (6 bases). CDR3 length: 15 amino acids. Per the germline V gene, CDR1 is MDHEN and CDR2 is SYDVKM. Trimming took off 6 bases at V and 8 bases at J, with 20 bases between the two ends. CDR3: CASSPSRGAREPQHF. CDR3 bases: TGTGCCAGCAGCCCCAGTCGGGGGGCGAGGGAGCCCCAGCATTTT.

The CDR3, as DNA: TGTGCCAGCAGCTTAGGCTACGAAAATGAGCAGTTCTTC. Translation: CASSLGYENEQFF. This chain joins TRBV11-2 and TRBJ2-1; D remains ambiguous. The CDR3 runs 13 residues. Trimming pared 1 base from V and 7 bases from J, leaving 8 bases between. CDR1 is SGHAT and CDR2 is FQNNGV in the germline V gene.

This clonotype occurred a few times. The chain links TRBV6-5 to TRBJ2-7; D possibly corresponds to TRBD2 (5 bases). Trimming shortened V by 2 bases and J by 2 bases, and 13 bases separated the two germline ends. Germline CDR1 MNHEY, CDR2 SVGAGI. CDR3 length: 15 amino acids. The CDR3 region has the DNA TGTGCCAGCAGTTACAAGGACCCGGGGACCTACGAGCAGTACTTC. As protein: CASSYKDPGTYEQYF.

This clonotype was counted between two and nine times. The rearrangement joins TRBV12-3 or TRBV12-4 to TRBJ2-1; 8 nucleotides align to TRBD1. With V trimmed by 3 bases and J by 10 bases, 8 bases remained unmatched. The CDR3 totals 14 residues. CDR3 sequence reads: CASSFETGVGEQFF. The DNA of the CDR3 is TGTGCCAGCAGTTTTGAGACAGGGGTGGGGGAGCAGTTCTTC.

The chain's CDR3 is CASSSGTGGTGELFF. The CDR3 bases are TGCGCCAGCAGCTCCGGGACAGGGGGCACCGGGGAGCTGTTTTTT. The rearrangement links TRBV5-1 to TRBJ2-2, with TRBD1 matching over 11 bases. This CDR3 is 15 amino acids long. Trimming took 3 bases from V and 4 from J; bases not matched to a gene: 2. The V gene's germline CDR1 is SGHRS and CDR2 YFSETQ.

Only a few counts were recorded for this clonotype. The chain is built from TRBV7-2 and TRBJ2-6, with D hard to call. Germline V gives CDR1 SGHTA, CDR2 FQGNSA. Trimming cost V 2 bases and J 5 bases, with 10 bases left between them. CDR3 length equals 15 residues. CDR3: CASSLSSNRANVLTF. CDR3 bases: TGTGCCAGCAGCTTATCCTCGAACAGGGCCAACGTCCTGACTTTC.

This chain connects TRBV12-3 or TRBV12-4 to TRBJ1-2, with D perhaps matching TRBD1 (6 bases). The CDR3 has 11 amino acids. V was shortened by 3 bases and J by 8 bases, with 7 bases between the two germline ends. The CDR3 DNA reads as TGTGCCAGCAGTTTCAGGGGCGGCTACACCTTC. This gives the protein CASSFRGGYTF.

CDR3 nucleotide sequence: TGTGCCAGCGGGCGGGGCACAGATACGCAGTATTTT. This codes for CASGRGTDTQYF. J is TRBJ2-3 and V is TRBV7-9; perhaps TRBD2 as D (5 bases). Germline CDR1 reads SEHNR; CDR2 reads FQNEAQ (reference sequence). This CDR3 is 12 amino acids long. The V gene lost 8 bases and the J gene lost 1 base, with 7 bases spanning the gap.

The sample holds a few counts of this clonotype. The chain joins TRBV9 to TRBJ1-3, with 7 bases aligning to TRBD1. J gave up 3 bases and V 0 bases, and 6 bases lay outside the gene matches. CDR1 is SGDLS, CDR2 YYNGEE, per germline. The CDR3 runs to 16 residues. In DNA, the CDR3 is TGTGCCAGCAGCGTAGCCACAGGGGCATATGGAAACACCATATATTTT. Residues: CASSVATGAYGNTIYF.

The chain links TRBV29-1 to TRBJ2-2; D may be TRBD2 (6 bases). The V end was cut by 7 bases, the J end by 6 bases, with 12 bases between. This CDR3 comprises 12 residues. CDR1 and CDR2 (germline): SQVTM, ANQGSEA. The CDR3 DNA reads TGCAGCGGTTGGGGGGAGGCCGGGGAGCTGTTTTTT. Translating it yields CSGWGEAGELFF.

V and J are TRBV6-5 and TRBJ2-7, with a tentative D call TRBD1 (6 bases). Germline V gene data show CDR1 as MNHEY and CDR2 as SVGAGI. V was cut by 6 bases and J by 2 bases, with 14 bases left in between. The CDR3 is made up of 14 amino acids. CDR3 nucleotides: TGTGCCAGCAGCTATACAGGGACCACCTACGAGCAGTACTTC. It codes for CASSYTGTTYEQYF.

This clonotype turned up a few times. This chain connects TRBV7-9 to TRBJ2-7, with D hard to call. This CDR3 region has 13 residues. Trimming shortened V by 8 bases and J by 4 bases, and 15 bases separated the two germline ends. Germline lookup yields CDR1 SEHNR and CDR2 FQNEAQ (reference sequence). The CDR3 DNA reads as TGTGCCAGCTGCCGCGGAGATCCTTACGAGCAGTACTTC. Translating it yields CASCRGDPYEQYF.

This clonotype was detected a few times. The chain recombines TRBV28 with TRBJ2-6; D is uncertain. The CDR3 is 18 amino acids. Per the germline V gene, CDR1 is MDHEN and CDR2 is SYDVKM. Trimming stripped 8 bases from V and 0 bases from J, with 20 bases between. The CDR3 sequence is CASSFHVEDRSGANVLTF. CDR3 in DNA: TGTGCCAGCTCTTTTCATGTAGAGGACCGCTCTGGGGCCAACGTCCTGACTTTC. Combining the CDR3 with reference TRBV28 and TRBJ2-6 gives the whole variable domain DVKVTQSSRYLVKRTGEKVFLECVQDMDHENMFWYRQDPGLGLRLIYFSYDVKMKEKGDIPEGYSVSREKKERFSLILESASTNQTSMYLCASSFHVEDRSGANVLTFGAGSRLTVL.

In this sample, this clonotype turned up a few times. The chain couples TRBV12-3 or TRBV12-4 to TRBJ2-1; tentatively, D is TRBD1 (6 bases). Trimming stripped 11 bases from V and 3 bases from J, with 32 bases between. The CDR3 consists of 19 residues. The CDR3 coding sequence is TGTGCCTTCAGTTTAATTCTGGATAGGGCAGGGGATTTCTACAATGAGCAGTTCTTC. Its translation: CAFSLILDRAGDFYNEQFF.

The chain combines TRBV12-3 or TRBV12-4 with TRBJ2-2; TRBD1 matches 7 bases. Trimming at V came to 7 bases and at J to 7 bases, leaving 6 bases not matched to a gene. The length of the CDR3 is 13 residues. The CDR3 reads CASNPTGFGELFF. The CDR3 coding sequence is TGTGCCAGCAACCCGACAGGGTTCGGGGAGCTGTTTTTT.

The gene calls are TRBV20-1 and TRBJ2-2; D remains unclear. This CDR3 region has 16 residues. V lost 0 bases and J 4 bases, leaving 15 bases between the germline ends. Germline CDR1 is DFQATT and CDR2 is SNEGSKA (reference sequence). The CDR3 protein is CSARDARTGATGELFF. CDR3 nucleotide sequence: TGCAGTGCTAGAGATGCCAGGACCGGAGCCACCGGGGAGCTGTTTTTT.

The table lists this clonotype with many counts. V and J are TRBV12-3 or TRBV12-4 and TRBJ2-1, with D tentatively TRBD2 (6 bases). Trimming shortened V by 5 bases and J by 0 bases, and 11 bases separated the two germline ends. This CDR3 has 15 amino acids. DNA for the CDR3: TGTGCCAGCAGTAAAGCTAGCGACTCCTACAATGAGCAGTTCTTC. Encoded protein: CASSKASDSYNEQFF.